This TCR beta chain was recovered during a study of CD8 T cells in Susac syndrome. On this clonotype itself: What it recognizes is unknown.

TCR beta was sequenced from blood CD8+ and CD4+ T cells. Both CD4+ and CD8+ T cells were negatively isolated, and TEMRA cells underwent FACS enrichment. Germline CDR1 MNHEY, CDR2 SVGEGT. V lost 7 bases to trimming and J lost 4 bases, with 13 bases between them. This CDR3 has 13 residues. With random hexamers, reverse transcription was performed on about 0.5 to 1 ug of RNA. The method of amplification for TCR beta CDR3 was immunoSEQ multiplex PCR, covering 54 Vbeta and 13 Jbeta. TCRdb re-called the immunoSEQ multiplex PCR reads with MiXCR, one entry per CDR3 protein. Of more than 250,000 distinct CDR3 sequences listed, roughly nine tenths are singletons. Overall study findings and caveats: By the study's own acknowledgment, its TCR sequencing and HLA analysis included relatively few individuals.

This receptor was taken from a human donor with multiple sclerosis. The sequencing sample was made of CD4+ T cells from PBMCs. J is TRBJ1-2 and V is TRBV6-2 or TRBV6-3; the D is unclear. The chain's CDR3 is CASTANTGYGYTF. DNA of the CDR3: TGTGCCAGCACAGCTAATACGGGCTATGGCTACACCTTC.